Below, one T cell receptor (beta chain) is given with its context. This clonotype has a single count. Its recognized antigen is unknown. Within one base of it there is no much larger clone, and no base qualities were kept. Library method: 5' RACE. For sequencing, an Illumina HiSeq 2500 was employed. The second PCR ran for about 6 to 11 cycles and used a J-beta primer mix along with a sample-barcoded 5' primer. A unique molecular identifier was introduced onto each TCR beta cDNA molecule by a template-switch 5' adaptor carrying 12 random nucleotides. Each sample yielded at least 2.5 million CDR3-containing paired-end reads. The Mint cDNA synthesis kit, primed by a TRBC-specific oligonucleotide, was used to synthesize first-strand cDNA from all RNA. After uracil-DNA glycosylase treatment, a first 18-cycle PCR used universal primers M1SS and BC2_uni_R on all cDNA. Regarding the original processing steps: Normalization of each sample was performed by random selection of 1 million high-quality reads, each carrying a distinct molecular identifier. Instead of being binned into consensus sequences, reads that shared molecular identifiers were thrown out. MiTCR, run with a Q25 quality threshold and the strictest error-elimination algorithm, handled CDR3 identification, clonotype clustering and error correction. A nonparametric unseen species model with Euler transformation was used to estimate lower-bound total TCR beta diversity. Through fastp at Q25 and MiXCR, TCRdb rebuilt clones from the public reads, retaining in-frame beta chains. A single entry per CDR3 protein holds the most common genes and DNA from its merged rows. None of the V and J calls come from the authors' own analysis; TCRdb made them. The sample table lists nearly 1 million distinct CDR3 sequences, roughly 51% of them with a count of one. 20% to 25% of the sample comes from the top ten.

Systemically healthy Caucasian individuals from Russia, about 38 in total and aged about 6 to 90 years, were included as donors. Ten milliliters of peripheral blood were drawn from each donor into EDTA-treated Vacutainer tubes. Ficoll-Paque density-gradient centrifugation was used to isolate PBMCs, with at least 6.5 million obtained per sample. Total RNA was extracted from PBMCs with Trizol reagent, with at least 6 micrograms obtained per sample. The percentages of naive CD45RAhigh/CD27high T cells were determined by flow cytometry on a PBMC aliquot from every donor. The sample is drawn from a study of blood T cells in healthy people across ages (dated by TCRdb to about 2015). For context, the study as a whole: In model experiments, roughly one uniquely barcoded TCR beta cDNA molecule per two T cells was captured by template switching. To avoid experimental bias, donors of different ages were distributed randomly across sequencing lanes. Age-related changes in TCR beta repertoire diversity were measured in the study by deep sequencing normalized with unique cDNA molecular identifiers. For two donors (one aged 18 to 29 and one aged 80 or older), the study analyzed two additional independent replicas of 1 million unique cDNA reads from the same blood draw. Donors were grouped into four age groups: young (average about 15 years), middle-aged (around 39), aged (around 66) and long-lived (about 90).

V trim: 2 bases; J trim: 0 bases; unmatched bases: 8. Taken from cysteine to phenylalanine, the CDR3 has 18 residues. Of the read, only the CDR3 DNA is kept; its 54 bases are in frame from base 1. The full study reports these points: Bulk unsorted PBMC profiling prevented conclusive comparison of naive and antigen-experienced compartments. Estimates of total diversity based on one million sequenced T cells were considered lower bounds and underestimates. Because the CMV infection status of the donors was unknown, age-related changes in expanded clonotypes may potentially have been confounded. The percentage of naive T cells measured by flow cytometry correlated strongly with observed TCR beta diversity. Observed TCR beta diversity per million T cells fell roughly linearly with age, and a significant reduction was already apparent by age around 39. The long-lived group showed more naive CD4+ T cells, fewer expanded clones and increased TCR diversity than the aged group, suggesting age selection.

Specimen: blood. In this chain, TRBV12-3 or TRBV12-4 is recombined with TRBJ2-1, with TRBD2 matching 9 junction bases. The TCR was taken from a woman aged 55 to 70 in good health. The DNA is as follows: TGTGCCAGCAGTTTACCGCTAGCGGGACCCAGCTCCTACAATGAGCAGTTCTTC. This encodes CASSLPLAGPSSYNEQFF.